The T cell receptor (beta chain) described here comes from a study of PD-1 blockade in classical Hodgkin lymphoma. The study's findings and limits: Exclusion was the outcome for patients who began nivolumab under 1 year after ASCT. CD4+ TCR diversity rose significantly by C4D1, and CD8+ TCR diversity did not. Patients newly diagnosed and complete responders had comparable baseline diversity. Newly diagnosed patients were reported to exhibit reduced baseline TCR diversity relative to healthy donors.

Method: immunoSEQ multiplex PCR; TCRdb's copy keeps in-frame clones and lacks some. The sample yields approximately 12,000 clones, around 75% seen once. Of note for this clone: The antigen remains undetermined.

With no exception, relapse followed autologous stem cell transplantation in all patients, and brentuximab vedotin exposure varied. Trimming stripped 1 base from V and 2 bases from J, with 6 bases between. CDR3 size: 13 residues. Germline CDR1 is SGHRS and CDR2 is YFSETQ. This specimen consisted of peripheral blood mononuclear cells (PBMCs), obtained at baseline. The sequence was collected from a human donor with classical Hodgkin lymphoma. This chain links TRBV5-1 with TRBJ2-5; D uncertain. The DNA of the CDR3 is TGCGCCAGCAGCTTGCTCTGGCAAGAGACCCAGTACTTC. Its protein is CASSLLWQETQYF.